This T cell receptor beta chain came from a study of T cell changes during pregnancy in multiple sclerosis (dated by TCRdb to the late 2010s). Some background on the complete study: Changes in the T cell repertoire over the course of pregnancy were examined in this study in women with multiple sclerosis.

The library was prepared using the immunoSEQ multiplex PCR assay. Held by TCRdb, this immuneACCESS table contains in-frame sequences only and omits some clones. Under half of the omission traces to an unresolved V gene where checked; the cause of the rest is unknown. Within this sample are under 70,000 clones, with 75% to 95% of them counted one time only. The leading ten clones occupy 1% to 1.5% of the sample. Points on this clone: Its antigen is not yet known. There are no base qualities to consult, and no much larger clone falls within one base.

According to the germline V gene, CDR1 reads MDHEN and CDR2 reads SYDVKM. Taken from cysteine to phenylalanine, the CDR3 has 15 residues. This entry keeps only the CDR3 DNA: 45 bases, framed from base 1. The germline ends are 11 bases apart after V is trimmed by 5 bases and J by 1 base. This sequence was found in a female donor in good health, enrolled as a control in a pregnancy study. The sequence joins TRBV28 to TRBJ2-2; TRBD2 is perhaps the D gene, given 5 matching bases. The input for sequencing was peripheral blood, taken after pregnancy. The nucleotide sequence is given as TGTGCCAGCAGTCTAGCATGGGGGAACACCGGGGAGCTGTTTTTT. It is translated as CASSLAWGNTGELFF.